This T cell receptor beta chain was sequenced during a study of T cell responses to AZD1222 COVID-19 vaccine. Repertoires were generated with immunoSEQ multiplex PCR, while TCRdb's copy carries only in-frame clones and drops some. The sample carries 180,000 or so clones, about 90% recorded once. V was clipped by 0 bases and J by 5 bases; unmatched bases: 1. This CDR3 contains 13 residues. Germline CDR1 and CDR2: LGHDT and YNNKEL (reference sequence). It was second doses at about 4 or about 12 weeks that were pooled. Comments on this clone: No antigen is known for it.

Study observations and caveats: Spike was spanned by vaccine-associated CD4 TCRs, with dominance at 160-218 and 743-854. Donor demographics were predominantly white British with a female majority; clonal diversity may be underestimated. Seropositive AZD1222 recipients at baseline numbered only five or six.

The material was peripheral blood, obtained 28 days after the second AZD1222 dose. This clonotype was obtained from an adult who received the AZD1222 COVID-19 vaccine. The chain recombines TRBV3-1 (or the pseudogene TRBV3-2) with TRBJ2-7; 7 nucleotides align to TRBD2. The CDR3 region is CASSQDGRDEQYF. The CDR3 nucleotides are TGTGCCAGCAGCCAAGATGGGAGGGACGAGCAGTACTTC.